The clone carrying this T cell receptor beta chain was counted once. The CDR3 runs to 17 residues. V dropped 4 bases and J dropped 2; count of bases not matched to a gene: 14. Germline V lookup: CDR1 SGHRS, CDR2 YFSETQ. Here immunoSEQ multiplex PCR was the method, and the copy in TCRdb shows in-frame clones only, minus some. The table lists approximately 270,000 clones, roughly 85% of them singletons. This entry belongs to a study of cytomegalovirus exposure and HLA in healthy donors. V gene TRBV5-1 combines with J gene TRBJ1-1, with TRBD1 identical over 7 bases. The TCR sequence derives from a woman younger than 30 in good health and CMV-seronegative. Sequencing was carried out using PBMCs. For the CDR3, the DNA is TGCGCCAGCAGCACTAGCCCCTCCGGGACAGATAACACTGAAGCTTTCTTT. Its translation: CASSTSPSGTDNTEAFF. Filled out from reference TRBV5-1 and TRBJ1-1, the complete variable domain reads KAGVTQTPRYLIKTRGQQVTLSCSPISGHRSVSWYQQTPGQGLQFLFEYFSETQRNKGNFPGRFSGRQFSNSRSEMNVSTLELGDSALYLCASSTSPSGTDNTEAFFGQGTRLTVV.